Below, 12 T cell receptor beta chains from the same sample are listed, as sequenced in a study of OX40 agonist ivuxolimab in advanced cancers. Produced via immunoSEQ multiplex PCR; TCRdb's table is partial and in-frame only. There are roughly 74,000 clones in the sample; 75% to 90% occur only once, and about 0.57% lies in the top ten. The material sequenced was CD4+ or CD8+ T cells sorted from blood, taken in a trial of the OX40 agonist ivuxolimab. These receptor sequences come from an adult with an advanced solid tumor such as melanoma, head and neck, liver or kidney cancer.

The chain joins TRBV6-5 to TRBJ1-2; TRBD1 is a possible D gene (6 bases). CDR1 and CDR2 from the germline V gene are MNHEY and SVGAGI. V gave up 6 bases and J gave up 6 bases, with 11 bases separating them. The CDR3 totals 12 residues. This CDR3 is CASRDSADGYTF. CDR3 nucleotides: TGTGCCAGCAGGGACAGTGCCGATGGCTACACCTTC.

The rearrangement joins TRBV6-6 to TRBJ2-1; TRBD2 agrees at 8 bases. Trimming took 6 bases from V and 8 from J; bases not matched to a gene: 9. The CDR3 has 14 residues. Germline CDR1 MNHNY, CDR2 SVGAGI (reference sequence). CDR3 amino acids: CASSLRLANHEQFF. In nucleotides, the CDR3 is TGTGCCAGCAGCCTACGACTAGCGAACCATGAGCAGTTCTTC.

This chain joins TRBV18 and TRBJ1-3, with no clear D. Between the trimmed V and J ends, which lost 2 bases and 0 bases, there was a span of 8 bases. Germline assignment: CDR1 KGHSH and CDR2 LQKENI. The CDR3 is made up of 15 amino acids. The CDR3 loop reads CASSPDLLSGNTIYF. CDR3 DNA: TGTGCCAGCTCACCAGACCTCCTCTCTGGAAACACCATATATTTT.

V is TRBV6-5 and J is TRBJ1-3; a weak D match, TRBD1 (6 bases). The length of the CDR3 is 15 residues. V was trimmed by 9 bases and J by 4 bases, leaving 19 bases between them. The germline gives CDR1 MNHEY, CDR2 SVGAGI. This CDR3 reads CASRVARGTGNTIYF. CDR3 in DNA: TGTGCCAGTCGGGTGGCCAGGGGAACGGGAAACACCATATATTTT.

The DNA of the CDR3 is TGTGCCTGGAGTAGGGGGCCGGCTAATGAAAAACTGTTTTTT. Protein sequence: CAWSRGPANEKLFF. The chain couples TRBV30 to TRBJ1-4, with TRBD1 matching 7 bases. The V segment lost 2 bases and the J segment 3 bases; nucleotides outside the gene matches: 3. CDR3 length equals 14 residues. The germline gives CDR1 GTSNPN, CDR2 SVGIG (reference sequence). The variable domain in full, completed from reference TRBV30 and TRBJ1-4, reads SQTIHQWPATLVQPVGSPLSLECTVEGTSNPNLYWYRQAAGRGLQLLFYSVGIGQISSEVPQNLSASRPQDRQFILSSKKLLLSDSGFYLCAWSRGPANEKLFFGSGTQLSVL.

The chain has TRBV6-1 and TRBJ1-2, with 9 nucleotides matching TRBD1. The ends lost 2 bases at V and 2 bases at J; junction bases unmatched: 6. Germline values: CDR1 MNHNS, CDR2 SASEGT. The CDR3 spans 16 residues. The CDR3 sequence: CASSESLGQGNYGYTF. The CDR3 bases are TGTGCCAGCAGTGAATCTCTCGGACAGGGGAACTATGGCTACACCTTC.

Here the CDR3 DNA reads TGCAGTGCTCTTGACAAAAACATTCAGTACTTC. Its protein product is CSALDKNIQYF. The V and J genes are TRBV20-1 and TRBJ2-4; D unresolved. The length of the CDR3 is 11 residues. CDR1 is DFQATT, CDR2 SNEGSKA, per germline (reference sequence). The V end lost 5 bases, the J end lost 3 bases, and 5 bases lay between the germline ends.

The CDR3 sequence is CAISPGTGVYEQYF. DNA for the CDR3: TGTGCCATCAGCCCCGGGACAGGGGTGTACGAGCAGTACTTC. The J gene is TRBJ2-7, the V gene TRBV10-3; 10 nucleotides line up with TRBD1. This CDR3 contains 14 residues. V lost 6 bases, J lost 4 bases, and 6 bases stayed unmatched. Germline V lookup: CDR1 ENHRY, CDR2 SYGVKD.

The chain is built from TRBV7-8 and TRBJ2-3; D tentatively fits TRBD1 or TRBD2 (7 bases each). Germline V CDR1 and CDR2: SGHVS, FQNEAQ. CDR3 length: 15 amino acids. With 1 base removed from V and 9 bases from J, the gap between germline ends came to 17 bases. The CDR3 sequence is CASSLEREGGQTQYF. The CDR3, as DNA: TGTGCCAGCAGCTTAGAGAGGGAGGGGGGACAGACGCAGTATTTT.

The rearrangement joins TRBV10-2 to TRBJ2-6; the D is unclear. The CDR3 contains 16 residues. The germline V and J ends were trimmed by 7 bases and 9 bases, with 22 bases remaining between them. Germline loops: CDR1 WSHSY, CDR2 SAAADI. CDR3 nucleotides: TGCGCCAGCAATACTGCCGGGTCAAGGTCCCTCAACGTCCTGACTTTC. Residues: CASNTAGSRSLNVLTF.

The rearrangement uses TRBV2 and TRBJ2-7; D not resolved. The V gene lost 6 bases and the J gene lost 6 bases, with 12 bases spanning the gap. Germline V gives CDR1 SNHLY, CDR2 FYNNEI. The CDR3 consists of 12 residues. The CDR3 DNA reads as TGTGCCAGCAGACCGAGTTCAGGCGAGCAGTACTTC. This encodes CASRPSSGEQYF.

This CDR3 is CASSGDASLGGELFF. CDR3 sequence (DNA): TGTGCCAGCAGTGGGGACGCATCTTTGGGCGGGGAGCTGTTTTTT. This sequence joins TRBV6-1 and TRBJ2-2; TRBD1 or TRBD2 may be the D gene (5 bases each). The CDR3 is 15 residues long. Per the germline V gene, CDR1 is MNHNS and CDR2 is SASEGT. V was trimmed by 4 bases and J by 7 bases, leaving 16 bases between them.